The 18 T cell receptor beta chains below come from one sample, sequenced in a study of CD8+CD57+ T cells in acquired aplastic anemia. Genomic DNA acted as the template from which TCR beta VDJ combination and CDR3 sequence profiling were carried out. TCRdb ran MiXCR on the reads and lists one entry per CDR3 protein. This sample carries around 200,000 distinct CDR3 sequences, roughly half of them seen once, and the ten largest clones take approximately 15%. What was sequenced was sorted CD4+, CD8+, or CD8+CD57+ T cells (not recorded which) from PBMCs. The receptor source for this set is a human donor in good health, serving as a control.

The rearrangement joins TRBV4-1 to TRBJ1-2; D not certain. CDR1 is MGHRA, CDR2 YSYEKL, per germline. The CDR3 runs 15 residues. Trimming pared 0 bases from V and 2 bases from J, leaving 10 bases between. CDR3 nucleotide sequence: TGCGCCAGCAGCCAAGATCGAAACAGCAACTATGGCTACACCTTC. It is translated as CASSQDRNSNYGYTF.

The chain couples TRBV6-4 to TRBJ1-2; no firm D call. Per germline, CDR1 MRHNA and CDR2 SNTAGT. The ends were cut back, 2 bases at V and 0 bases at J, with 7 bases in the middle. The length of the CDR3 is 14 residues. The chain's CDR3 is CASSDRLANYGYTF. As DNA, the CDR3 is TGTGCCAGCAGTGACCGACTAGCTAACTATGGCTACACCTTC.

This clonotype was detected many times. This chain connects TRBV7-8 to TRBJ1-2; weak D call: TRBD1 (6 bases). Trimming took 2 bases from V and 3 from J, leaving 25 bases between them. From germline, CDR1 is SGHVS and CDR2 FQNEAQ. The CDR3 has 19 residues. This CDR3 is CASSLYNRGQGRGYYGYTF. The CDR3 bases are TGTGCCAGCAGCTTATATAACCGCGGCCAGGGGAGGGGGTACTATGGCTACACCTTC.

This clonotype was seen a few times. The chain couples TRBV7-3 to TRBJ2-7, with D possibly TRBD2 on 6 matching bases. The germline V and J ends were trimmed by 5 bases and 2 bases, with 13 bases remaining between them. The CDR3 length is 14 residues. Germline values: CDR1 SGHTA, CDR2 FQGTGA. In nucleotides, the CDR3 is TGTGCCAGCAGCCCGTGGGGGGACCCCTACGAGCAGTACTTC. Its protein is CASSPWGDPYEQYF.

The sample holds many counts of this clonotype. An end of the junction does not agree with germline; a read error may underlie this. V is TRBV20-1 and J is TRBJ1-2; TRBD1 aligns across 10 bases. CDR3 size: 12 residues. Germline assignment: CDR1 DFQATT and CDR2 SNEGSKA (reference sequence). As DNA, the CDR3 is TGCAGTGCCAGACCGGGACAGGGGAACATACACTTC. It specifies CSARPGQGNIHF.

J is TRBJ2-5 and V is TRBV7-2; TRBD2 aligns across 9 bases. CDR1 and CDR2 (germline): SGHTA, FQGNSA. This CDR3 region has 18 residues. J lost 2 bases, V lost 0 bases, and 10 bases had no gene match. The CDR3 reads CASSLAGGSGGYQETQYF. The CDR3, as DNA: TGTGCCAGCAGCTTAGCGGGGGGTAGCGGGGGATATCAAGAGACCCAGTACTTC.

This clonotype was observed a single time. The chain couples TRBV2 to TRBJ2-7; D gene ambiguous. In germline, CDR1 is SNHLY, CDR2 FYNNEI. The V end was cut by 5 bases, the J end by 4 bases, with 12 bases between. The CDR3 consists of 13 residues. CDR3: CASSFSAAYEQYF. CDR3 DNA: TGTGCCAGCAGTTTCTCCGCAGCTTACGAGCAGTACTTC.

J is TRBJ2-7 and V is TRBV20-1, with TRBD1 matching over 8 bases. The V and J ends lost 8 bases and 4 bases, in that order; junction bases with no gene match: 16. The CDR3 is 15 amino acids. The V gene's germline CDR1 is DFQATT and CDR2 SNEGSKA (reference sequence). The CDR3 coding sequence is TGCAGTTATAACAGGGGGTTCTTCGCCATATACGAGCAGTACTTC. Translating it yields CSYNRGFFAIYEQYF.

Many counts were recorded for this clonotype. The DNA for the CDR3 is TGTGCCAGCAGTTCGGGACAGGGACCCTACGAGCAGTACTTC. It codes for CASSSGQGPYEQYF. The rearrangement joins TRBV6-2 or TRBV6-3 to TRBJ2-7; 9 nucleotides match TRBD1. This CDR3 is 14 amino acids long. V shed 4 bases and J 2 bases; nucleotides not matched to a gene: 3. Germline values: CDR1 MNHEY, CDR2 SVGEGT.

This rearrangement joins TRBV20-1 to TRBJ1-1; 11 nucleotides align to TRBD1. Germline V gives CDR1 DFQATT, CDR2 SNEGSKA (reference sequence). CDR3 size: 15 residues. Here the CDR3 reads CSAVGQGAAVGKAFF. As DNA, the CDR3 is TGCAGCGCCGTCGGACAGGGGGCTGCGGTGGGTAAAGCTTTCTTT.

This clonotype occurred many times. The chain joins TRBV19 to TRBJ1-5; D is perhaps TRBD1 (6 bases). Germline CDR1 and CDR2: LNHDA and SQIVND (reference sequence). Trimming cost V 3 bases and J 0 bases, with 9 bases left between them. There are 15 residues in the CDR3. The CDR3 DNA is TGTGCCAGTAGTATCCGGACAGATAGCAATCAGCCCCAGCATTTT. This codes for CASSIRTDSNQPQHF.

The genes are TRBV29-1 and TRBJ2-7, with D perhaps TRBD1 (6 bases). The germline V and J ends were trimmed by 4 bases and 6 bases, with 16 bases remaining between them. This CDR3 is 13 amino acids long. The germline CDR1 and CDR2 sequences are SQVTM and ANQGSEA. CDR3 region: CSVVYSLGGEQYF. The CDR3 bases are TGCAGCGTTGTTTACAGTTTAGGGGGCGAGCAGTACTTC.

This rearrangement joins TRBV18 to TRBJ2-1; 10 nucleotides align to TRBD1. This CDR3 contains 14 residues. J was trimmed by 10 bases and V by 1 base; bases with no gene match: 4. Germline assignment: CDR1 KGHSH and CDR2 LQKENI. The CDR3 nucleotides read TGTGCCAGCTCACCACGACAGGGGGCGGACGAGCAGTTCTTC. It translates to CASSPRQGADEQFF.

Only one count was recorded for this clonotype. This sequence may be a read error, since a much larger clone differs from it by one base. In DNA, the CDR3 is TGTGCCAGCGGTTACTCGAAACCGGACAGGGGATATGGCTACACCTTC. Translated: CASGYSKPDRGYGYTF. V gene TRBV10-3 combines with J gene TRBJ1-2; the match to TRBD1 covers 9 bases. Germline trimming cut 10 bases from V and 5 bases from J; bases unmatched to any gene: 17. The germline V gene has CDR1 ENHRY and CDR2 SYGVKD. This CDR3 has 16 amino acids.

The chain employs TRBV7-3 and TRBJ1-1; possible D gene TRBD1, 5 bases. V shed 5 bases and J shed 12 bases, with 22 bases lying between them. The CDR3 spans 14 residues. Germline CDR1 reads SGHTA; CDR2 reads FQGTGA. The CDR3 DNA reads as TGTGCCAGCAGCCTACCTGGGGCCAACGTCCTGACTTTCTTT. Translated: CASSLPGANVLTFF.

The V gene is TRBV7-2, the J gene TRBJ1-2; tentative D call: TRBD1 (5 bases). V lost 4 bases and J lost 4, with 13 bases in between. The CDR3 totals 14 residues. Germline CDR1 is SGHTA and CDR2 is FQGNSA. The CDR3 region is CASSSLRDGYGYTF. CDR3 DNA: TGTGCCAGCAGCTCACTCAGGGACGGCTATGGCTACACCTTC.

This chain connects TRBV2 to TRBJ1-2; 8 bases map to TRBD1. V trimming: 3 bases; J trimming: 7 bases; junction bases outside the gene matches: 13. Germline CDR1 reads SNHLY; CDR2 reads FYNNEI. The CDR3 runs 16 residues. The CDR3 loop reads CASSDPSRGLGIGYTF. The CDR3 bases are TGTGCCAGCAGTGATCCCTCCAGGGGGCTGGGGATTGGCTACACCTTC.

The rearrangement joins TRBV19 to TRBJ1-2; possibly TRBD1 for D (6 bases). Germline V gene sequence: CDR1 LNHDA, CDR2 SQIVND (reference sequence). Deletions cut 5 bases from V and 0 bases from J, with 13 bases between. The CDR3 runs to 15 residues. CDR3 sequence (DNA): TGTGCCAGTAGTTATGGACAGAGAGCTAACTATGGCTACACCTTC. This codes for CASSYGQRANYGYTF.